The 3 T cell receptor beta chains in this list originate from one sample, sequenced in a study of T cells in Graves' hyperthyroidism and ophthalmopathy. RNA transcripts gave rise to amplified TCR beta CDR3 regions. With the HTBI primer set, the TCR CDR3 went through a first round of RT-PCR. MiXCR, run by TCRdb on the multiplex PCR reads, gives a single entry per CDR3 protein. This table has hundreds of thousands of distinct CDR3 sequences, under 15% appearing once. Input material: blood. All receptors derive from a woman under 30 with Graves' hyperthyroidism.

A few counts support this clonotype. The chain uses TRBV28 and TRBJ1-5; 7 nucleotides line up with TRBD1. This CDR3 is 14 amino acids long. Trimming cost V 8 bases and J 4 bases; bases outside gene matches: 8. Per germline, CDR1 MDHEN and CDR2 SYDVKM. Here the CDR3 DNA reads TGTGCCAGCGGGGGACAGATTAGTAATCAGCCCCAGCATTTT. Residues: CASGGQISNQPQHF.

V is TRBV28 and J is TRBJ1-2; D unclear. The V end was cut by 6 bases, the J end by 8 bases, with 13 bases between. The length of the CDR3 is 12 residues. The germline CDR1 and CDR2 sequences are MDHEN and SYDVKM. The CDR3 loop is CASSPELPGYTF. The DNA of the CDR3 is TGTGCCAGCAGCCCCGAGCTCCCAGGCTACACCTTC.

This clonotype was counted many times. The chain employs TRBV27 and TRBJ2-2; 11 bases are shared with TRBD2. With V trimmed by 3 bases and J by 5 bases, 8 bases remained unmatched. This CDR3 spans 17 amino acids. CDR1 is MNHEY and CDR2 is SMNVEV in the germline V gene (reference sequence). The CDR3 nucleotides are TGTGCCAGCAGTTTCTTAGCGGGAGGGCCAGGTACCGGGGAGCTGTTTTTT. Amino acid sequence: CASSFLAGGPGTGELFF.